This T cell receptor (beta chain) emerged from a study of identical twins. Regarding the study as a whole: Out-of-frame TCR alpha sharing observed in monozygotic twins exceeded model estimates.

MiXCR, applied by TCRdb to the 5' RACE reads, yields one record per CDR3 protein. Of 400,000 to 550,000 distinct CDR3 sequences listed, 13% to 15% were seen once; the top ten hold about 0.97%. This CDR3 comprises 17 residues. The germline V gene encodes CDR1 MGHRA and CDR2 YSYEKL. Trimming at V came to 1 base and at J to 5 bases, leaving 9 bases not matched to a gene. Notes on this clonotype: Its antigen is currently unknown.

These data also featured in a second study, about yellow fever vaccine responses in identical twins.

The V and J genes are TRBV4-1 and TRBJ2-7, with 12 bases that match TRBD2. Sequenced input: CD4+ T cells sorted from blood. The TCR sequence derives from a woman under 30 in good health. In nucleotides, the CDR3 is TGCGCCAGCAGCCAAGGCCTAGCGGGAGGGCCGGGCCACGAGCAGTACTTC. It yields the protein CASSQGLAGGPGHEQYF.